These 21 T cell receptor beta chains came from one sample sequenced in a study of blood T cell repertoires in COVID-19. Repertoires were generated with immunoSEQ multiplex PCR, while TCRdb's copy carries only in-frame clones and drops some. The sample has around 140,000 clones; roughly 89% are singletons. Specimen: peripheral blood. Source of these receptors: a man under 40 with COVID-19, enrolled during active disease.

The chain recombines TRBV5-1 with TRBJ1-5; possibly TRBD1 for D (5 bases). V was pared by 9 bases and J by 6 bases, with 22 bases between. The CDR3 sequence is 15 residues long. Germline loops: CDR1 SGHRS, CDR2 YFSETQ. In DNA form, the CDR3 reads TGCGCCAACCCAGGTGGAGGGACCCTCAGTCAGCCCCAGCATTTT. Translation: CANPGGGTLSQPQHF.

This clone was detected once. This sequence joins TRBV18 and TRBJ2-3; possible D gene TRBD1, 5 bases. V was clipped by 4 bases and J by 4 bases, with 12 bases between them. Germline CDR1 KGHSH, CDR2 LQKENI. CDR3 length: 14 residues. CDR3 coding DNA: TGTGCCAGCTCACGCTCAGGGTTCCCAGATACGCAGTATTTT. The encoded protein is CASSRSGFPDTQYF.

The CDR3 reads CASSSPEGGGYGYTF. The CDR3 DNA reads TGTGCCAGCAGCTCCCCCGAGGGGGGGGGTTATGGCTACACCTTC. The chain links TRBV28 to TRBJ1-2; the D gene is possibly TRBD1 (6 bases). Germline lookup yields CDR1 MDHEN and CDR2 SYDVKM. The CDR3 length is 15 residues. Trimming stripped 6 bases from V and 5 bases from J, with 19 bases between.

This sequence joins TRBV5-1 and TRBJ2-3, with 13 bases that match TRBD2. The trim removed 4 bases at V and 8 bases at J, leaving 7 bases unmatched. The CDR3 extends over 15 amino acids. From germline, CDR1 is SGHRS and CDR2 YFSETQ. The CDR3 sequence is CASSMKLAGGGTQYF. The CDR3 bases are TGCGCCAGCAGCATGAAACTAGCGGGAGGGGGTACGCAGTATTTT.

This sequence joins TRBV27 and TRBJ1-1, with 7 positions matching TRBD1. V lost 6 bases to trimming and J lost 4 bases; unmatched junction nucleotides: 8. In germline, CDR1 is MNHEY, CDR2 SMNVEV (reference sequence). The CDR3 extends over 14 amino acids. The CDR3 sequence: CASRYRGDGTEAFF. DNA of the CDR3: TGTGCCAGCAGATACAGGGGAGACGGCACTGAAGCTTTCTTT.

V is TRBV28 and J is TRBJ1-1; 8 positions agree with TRBD1. V was pared by 6 bases and J by 4 bases, with 7 bases of the junction left unmatched. From germline, CDR1 is MDHEN and CDR2 SYDVKM. The CDR3 consists of 14 residues. In DNA form, the CDR3 reads TGTGCCAGCAGGGAAGGACAGGGAGGCACTGAAGCTTTCTTT. Translated: CASREGQGGTEAFF.

V is TRBV12-3 or TRBV12-4 and J is TRBJ2-7, with D tentatively TRBD1 (6 bases). V lost 6 bases and J 4 bases, leaving 13 bases between the germline ends. The CDR3 contains 13 residues. CDR3 nucleotide sequence: TGTGCCAGCAGCCTGGGGACAAGTTACGAGCAGTACTTC. Its protein product is CASSLGTSYEQYF.

The chain uses TRBV15 and TRBJ1-2; no definite D call. Trimming removed 0 bases from V and 5 bases from J, with 4 bases in between. Germline-derived CDR1 and CDR2 are LNHNV and YYDKDF (reference sequence). This CDR3 spans 12 amino acids. The CDR3 DNA is TGTGCCACCAGCAGAGACGTATATGGCTACACCTTC. Its protein is CATSRDVYGYTF.

V usage is TRBV7-6 and J usage is TRBJ1-6, with a tentative D call TRBD1 (6 bases). This CDR3 is 16 amino acids long. The V end was cut by 5 bases, the J end by 5 bases, with 16 bases between. Germline V gene lookup returns CDR1 SGHVS and CDR2 FNYEAQ. CDR3 nucleotide sequence: TGTGCCAGCAGCACTTCTCCGGGACAAAATAATTCACCCCTCCACTTT. As protein: CASSTSPGQNNSPLHF.

The J gene is TRBJ1-5, the V gene TRBV5-1, with D tentatively TRBD1 (5 bases). V was clipped by 0 bases and J by 0 bases, with 7 bases between them. CDR1 and CDR2 from the germline V gene are SGHRS and YFSETQ. CDR3 length: 15 residues. The CDR3 DNA sequence: TGCGCCAGCAGCTTGGAGGGGCTTAGCAATCAGCCCCAGCATTTT. Protein sequence: CASSLEGLSNQPQHF.

The rearrangement uses TRBV2 and TRBJ2-3; D call uncertain. CDR3 length: 13 amino acids. V was shortened by 2 bases and J by 6 bases, with 9 bases between the two germline ends. In germline, CDR1 is SNHLY, CDR2 FYNNEI. The CDR3, as DNA: TGTGCCAGCAGTGAACTCCCCCCGGATACGCAGTATTTT. Residues: CASSELPPDTQYF.

The V and J genes are TRBV27 and TRBJ2-1; unclear D gene. The length of the CDR3 is 11 residues. V lost 6 bases, J lost 4 bases, and 4 bases lay in between. Germline V gene lookup returns CDR1 MNHEY and CDR2 SMNVEV (reference sequence). The CDR3 sequence: CASRTYNEQFF. CDR3 bases: TGTGCCAGCAGGACTTACAATGAGCAGTTCTTC.

The chain is built from TRBV19 and TRBJ2-1, with 7 bases identical to TRBD2. V was clipped by 6 bases and J by 0 bases; unmatched bases: 8. The germline V gene has CDR1 LNHDA and CDR2 SQIVND (reference sequence). The CDR3 is 16 residues long. CDR3 protein: CASSPSGGISYNEQFF. The CDR3 bases are TGTGCCAGTAGCCCCTCGGGAGGCATCTCCTACAATGAGCAGTTCTTC.

This chain joins TRBV5-1 and TRBJ1-5; 7 bases are shared with TRBD1. This CDR3 is 14 amino acids long. The V gene end was trimmed by 3 bases and the J gene end by 10 bases; junction bases not matched to a gene: 10. Germline CDR1 is SGHRS and CDR2 is YFSETQ. CDR3 region: CASSWDSHTSPQHF. As DNA, the CDR3 is TGCGCCAGCAGCTGGGACAGTCACACCTCCCCCCAGCATTTT.

The rearrangement joins TRBV19 to TRBJ2-7; a weak D match, TRBD2 (5 bases). CDR1 LNHDA and CDR2 SQIVND come from the germline V gene (reference sequence). Trimming stripped 7 bases from V and 3 bases from J, with 13 bases between. The CDR3 consists of 13 residues. CDR3 amino acids: CASTAGRFYEQYF. Here the CDR3 DNA reads TGTGCCAGTACGGCGGGCCGCTTCTACGAGCAGTACTTC.

This clone has only one observation. This chain links TRBV4-1 with TRBJ2-1, with D possibly TRBD1 on 5 matching bases. Germline CDR1 is MGHRA and CDR2 is YSYEKL. V lost 4 bases to trimming and J lost 1 base, with 11 bases between them. The CDR3 totals 15 residues. The CDR3 nucleotides read TGCGCCAGCAGCCCCCTGGACAATTCCTACAATGAGCAGTTCTTC. This sequence encodes CASSPLDNSYNEQFF.

This sequence joins TRBV3-1 (or the pseudogene TRBV3-2) and TRBJ1-5; D is unresolved. CDR1 is LGHDT, CDR2 YNNKEL, per germline (reference sequence). V was clipped by 4 bases and J by 3 bases, with 10 bases between them. The CDR3 has 14 residues. The CDR3 DNA reads as TGTGCCAGCAGCCCTCAGGTTTTCAATCAGCCCCAGCATTTT. This translates into CASSPQVFNQPQHF.

This clone was seen once. CDR3 bases: TGTGCCATCAGTGGAAGGGGGCTCTCTGGGGCCAACGTCCTGACTTTC. This translates into CAISGRGLSGANVLTF. The gene calls are TRBV10-3 and TRBJ2-6, with 7 positions matching TRBD1. CDR1 and CDR2 (germline): ENHRY, SYGVKD. The length of the CDR3 is 16 residues. V lost 4 bases to trimming and J lost 0 bases; unmatched junction nucleotides: 3.

The V gene is TRBV19, the J gene TRBJ2-5; 9 bases align to TRBD1. The junction had 9 bases not matched to a gene; V was cut back by 6 bases and J by 7 bases. The CDR3 contains 14 residues. The germline CDR1 and CDR2 sequences are LNHDA and SQIVND (reference sequence). The CDR3 coding sequence is TGTGCCAGTAGCGAGACAGGGGGAGGGTCGACCCAGTACTTC. Its protein is CASSETGGGSTQYF.

The chain couples TRBV5-4 to TRBJ2-1; unclear D gene. Deletions cut 4 bases from V and 0 bases from J, with 8 bases between. Germline assignment: CDR1 SGHNT and CDR2 YYREEE (reference sequence). CDR3 length: 14 residues. The CDR3 nucleotides read TGTGCCAGCAGCCCCGGCGGCTCCTACAATGAGCAGTTCTTC. Translated: CASSPGGSYNEQFF.

DNA for the CDR3: TGTGCCACCAGTGCCTTGAGCCGGACAGGGAGCCGGGGGAATGAGCAGTTCTTC. This translates into CATSALSRTGSRGNEQFF. This sequence joins TRBV24-1 and TRBJ2-1; 8 nucleotides align to TRBD1. The J segment lost 7 bases and the V segment lost 5 bases, leaving 18 bases of the junction unmatched. Germline values: CDR1 KGHDR, CDR2 SFDVKD. This CDR3 has 18 residues.